The rows below give T cell receptor beta chains drawn from one sample of a study of shared clonotypes between healthy human individuals. Sequencing used immunoSEQ multiplex PCR; TCRdb keeps in-frame clones, though not all of them. Of 1 million to 1.2 million clones listed, 60% to 80% are singletons. The sequencing sample was made of memory CD4+ T cells from PBMCs. These receptors were collected from a man between 18 and 35 years old in good health. Some clones in this sample may be carry-over from other donors' samples. Both conserved end residues are part of each CDR3. The D gene is left open where the match is weak. Not every row has a clone size; where given, it reads once, few, many or a size class.

J: TRBJ2-2; size: -; V: TRBV2; length: 15; D: TRBD1; DNA: TGTGCCAGCCCTCGGACAGGGGCGAACACCGGGGAGCTGTTTTTT; CDR3: CASPRTGANTGELFF
J: TRBJ2-3; size: -; V: TRBV5-1; length: 16; D: TRBD1; DNA: TGCGCCAGCAGATGGGACCGGGACAGGGGACCAGATACGCAGTATTTT; CDR3: CASRWDRDRGPDTQYF
J: TRBJ1-3; size: few; V: TRBV5-6; length: 14; D: -; DNA: TGTGCCAGCAGCTTGAGAGGACAGGGAAACACCATATATTTT; CDR3: CASSLRGQGNTIYF
J: TRBJ2-3; size: -; V: TRBV28; length: 16; D: TRBD1; DNA: TGTGCCAGCAGTCCCCCCGGACAGGCTAGCACAGATACGCAGTATTTT; CDR3: CASSPPGQASTDTQYF
J: TRBJ2-7; size: few; V: TRBV18; length: 14; D: -; DNA: TGTGCCAGCTCACTTGGGACAAAGCCCTACGAGCAGTACTTC; CDR3: CASSLGTKPYEQYF
J: TRBJ2-2; size: -; V: TRBV2; length: 13; D: -; DNA: TGTGCCAGCAGTGGGAGGAAAACCGGGGAGCTGTTTTTT; CDR3: CASSGRKTGELFF
J: TRBJ1-5; size: -; V: TRBV9; length: 15; D: -; DNA: TGTGCCAGCAGCGTAGGGTGGGGGGCCTATCAGCCCCAGCATTTT; CDR3: CASSVGWGAYQPQHF
J: TRBJ2-1; size: few; V: TRBV7-2; length: 17; D: TRBD2; DNA: TGTGCCAGCAGCCCCCGACTAGCGGGGGGCTCCTACAATGAGCAGTTCTTC; CDR3: CASSPRLAGGSYNEQFF
J: TRBJ2-3; size: -; V: TRBV5-1; length: 15; D: TRBD2; DNA: TGCGCCAGCAGCCCATTAGCGGGAGGGGGAGATACGCAGTATTTT; CDR3: CASSPLAGGGDTQYF
J: TRBJ1-2; size: -; V: TRBV7-2; length: 14; D: -; DNA: TGTGCCAGCAGCTTAGTGGGGGTAGTCTATGGCTACACCTTC; CDR3: CASSLVGVVYGYTF
J: TRBJ2-1; size: -; V: TRBV5-1; length: 16; D: TRBD2; DNA: TGCGCCAGCAGCTTGGTTAGCGGGCAGGTCCACAATGAGCAGTTCTTC; CDR3: CASSLVSGQVHNEQFF
J: TRBJ2-1; size: -; V: TRBV7-2; length: 16; D: TRBD2; DNA: TGTGCCAGCAGCTACACAGGACTAGCGGGACTGAATGAGCAGTTCTTC; CDR3: CASSYTGLAGLNEQFF
J: TRBJ1-2; size: once; V: TRBV6-1; length: 14; D: -; DNA: TGTGCCAGCAGTGAAAGGGCAGTTAACTATGGCTACACCTTC; CDR3: CASSERAVNYGYTF
J: TRBJ2-5; size: -; V: TRBV15; length: 16; D: -; DNA: TGTGCCACCAGCAGAGAGGCTGGGGGGCAAAGGGTGACCCAGTACTTC; CDR3: CATSREAGGQRVTQYF
J: TRBJ1-1; size: -; V: TRBV4-1; length: 18; D: TRBD1; DNA: TGCGCCAGCAGCCATGGACAGGGAACGAAGTGGGTTCGTACTGAAGCTTTCTTT; CDR3: CASSHGQGTKWVRTEAFF
J: TRBJ2-5; size: -; V: TRBV7-2; length: 16; D: -; DNA: TGTGCCAGCAGCTTAGGTGGCGGCACCTGGGGAGAGACCCAGTACTTC; CDR3: CASSLGGGTWGETQYF
J: TRBJ2-2; size: -; V: TRBV5-6; length: 16; D: TRBD2; DNA: TGTGCCAGCAGCTTGCGGACTAGCGGATACACCGGGGAGCTGTTTTTT; CDR3: CASSLRTSGYTGELFF
J: TRBJ2-7; size: -; V: TRBV5-1; length: 20; D: -; DNA: TGCGCCAGCAGCTTGGCCGGCGTGGGGCGCGTCGGATTCAGCTCCTACGAGCAGTACTTC; CDR3: CASSLAGVGRVGFSSYEQYF
J: TRBJ1-5; size: once; V: TRBV6-1; length: 15; D: -; DNA: TGTGCCAGCAGTATGGGCAGGGGAAGCAATCAGCCCCAGCATTTT; CDR3: CASSMGRGSNQPQHF
J: TRBJ1-2; size: once; V: TRBV15; length: 12; D: -; DNA: TGTGCCACCAGCGAGGGGAACTATGGCTACACCTTC; CDR3: CATSEGNYGYTF
J: TRBJ1-4; size: -; V: TRBV6-1; length: 14; D: -; DNA: TGTGCCAGCATGACACTAACTTCTAATGAAAAACTGTTTTTT; CDR3: CASMTLTSNEKLFF
J: TRBJ2-1; size: -; V: TRBV30; length: 14; D: -; DNA: TGTGCCTGGAGTAAGTGGGGAAGGGACAATGAGCAGTTCTTC; CDR3: CAWSKWGRDNEQFF
J: TRBJ2-5; size: -; V: TRBV19; length: 17; D: TRBD1; DNA: TGTGCCAGTAGTCCATGGGACAGGTTCACTAACCAAGAGACCCAGTACTTC; CDR3: CASSPWDRFTNQETQYF
J: TRBJ2-7; size: -; V: TRBV4-2; length: 13; D: -; DNA: TGTGCCAGCAGAAAACTAGGGTCCTACGAGCAGTACTTC; CDR3: CASRKLGSYEQYF
J: TRBJ2-3; size: -; V: TRBV4-3; length: 16; D: TRBD2; DNA: TGCGCCAGCAGCCTGACACTAGCGAGCGACACAGATACGCAGTATTTT; CDR3: CASSLTLASDTDTQYF
J: TRBJ1-2; size: once; V: TRBV27; length: 19; D: TRBD1; DNA: TGTGCCAGCAGTTTTCGTATATTCCGGGGGGACAGGGGCAACTATGGCTACACCTTC; CDR3: CASSFRIFRGDRGNYGYTF
J: TRBJ2-7; size: -; V: TRBV6-6; length: 11; D: -; DNA: TGTGCCAGCAGTCCGCGAAACGAGCAGTACTTC; CDR3: CASSPRNEQYF
J: TRBJ2-2; size: -; V: TRBV6-6; length: 13; D: -; DNA: TGCGCCAGCAGTGCCGCAGGTTTCGGGGAGCTGTTTTTT; CDR3: CASSAAGFGELFF
J: TRBJ2-7; size: -; V: TRBV7-2; length: 14; D: TRBD2; DNA: TGTGCCAGCACCTATGTAGCGGGAGGGACCGAGCAGTACTTC; CDR3: CASTYVAGGTEQYF
J: TRBJ2-5; size: -; V: TRBV10-3; length: 13; D: -; DNA: TGTGCCTCCGGTCGTGGGGAGTGGGAGACCCAGTACTTC; CDR3: CASGRGEWETQYF
J: TRBJ2-2; size: -; V: TRBV10-3; length: 14; D: -; DNA: TGTGCCATCAGTGAGTCAGTGAACACCGGGGAGCTGTTTTTT; CDR3: CAISESVNTGELFF
J: TRBJ2-5; size: -; V: TRBV2; length: 15; D: TRBD1; DNA: TGTGCCAGCAGTTCTGGGACAGCCTATAAAGAGACCCAGTACTTC; CDR3: CASSSGTAYKETQYF
J: TRBJ2-7; size: -; V: TRBV19; length: 13; D: -; DNA: TGTGCCACCCGTCGGGAGAGCTCCTACGAGCAGTACTTC; CDR3: CATRRESSYEQYF
J: TRBJ1-1; size: once; V: TRBV10-1; length: 16; D: -; DNA: TGCGCCAGCCCCCCTAAGGTCAGGGGAATGAACACTGAAGCTTTCTTT; CDR3: CASPPKVRGMNTEAFF
J: TRBJ1-1; size: once; V: TRBV15; length: 15; D: -; DNA: TGTGCCACACGATTGAATGTACAGCAGAACACTGAAGCTTTCTTT; CDR3: CATRLNVQQNTEAFF
J: TRBJ2-1; size: -; V: TRBV9; length: 18; D: TRBD2; DNA: TGTGCCAGCAGCGGAGGACTTCAGACTAGCGGGAGATCTACTGAGCAGTTCTTC; CDR3: CASSGGLQTSGRSTEQFF
J: TRBJ2-1; size: -; V: TRBV5-6; length: 12; D: -; DNA: TGTGCCAGCAGCTTGGGCGGCAATGAGCAGTTCTTC; CDR3: CASSLGGNEQFF
J: TRBJ2-7; size: few; V: TRBV13; length: 15; D: -; DNA: TGTGCCAGCAGCTTAGGCTCCGGGACGACGAGGGAGCAGTACTTC; CDR3: CASSLGSGTTREQYF
J: TRBJ1-1; size: -; V: TRBV5-6; length: 15; D: TRBD1; DNA: TGTGCCAGCAGCCGGGACAGGGGGTTGAACACTGAAGCTTTCTTT; CDR3: CASSRDRGLNTEAFF
J: TRBJ2-1; size: many; V: TRBV11-2; length: 14; D: TRBD2; DNA: TGTGCCAGCAGCTCGGGACTAGCGAACGATGAGCAGTTCTTC; CDR3: CASSSGLANDEQFF
J: TRBJ2-7; size: -; V: TRBV7-2; length: 13; D: -; DNA: TGTGCCAGCAGCCTGAATTATGCTTACGAGCAGTACTTC; CDR3: CASSLNYAYEQYF
J: TRBJ2-2; size: -; V: TRBV5-1; length: 15; D: -; DNA: TGCGCCAGCAGCTTGGGGACCGCCCTGGTCGGGGAGCTGTTTTTT; CDR3: CASSLGTALVGELFF
J: TRBJ2-5; size: -; V: TRBV28; length: 18; D: TRBD1; DNA: TGTGCCAGCAGTTCGTCGGGGTCCGCCCGACAGGGGGGGAGAACCCAGTACTTC; CDR3: CASSSSGSARQGGRTQYF
J: TRBJ1-2; size: -; V: TRBV28; length: 13; D: -; DNA: TGTGCCAGCAGTCTTCCAGGGGCTGTGGGCTACACCTTC; CDR3: CASSLPGAVGYTF